The clone carrying this T cell receptor beta chain showed up many times. Its cognate antigen is unknown. The CDR3 consists of 13 residues. V was clipped by 2 bases and J by 1 base, with 3 bases between them. Looked up from germline, CDR1 is SGHTA and CDR2 is FQGNSA. The sample comes from a study of CD8+CD57+ T cells in acquired aplastic anemia. Overall study findings and caveats: Significance was not reached for CD8+ Simpson's diversity between patients and controls.

Both TCR beta VDJ combination and CDR3 sequence profiling were carried out. Genomic DNA was the template for this profiling. TCRdb recomputed calls from the reads with MiXCR, one row per CDR3 protein. The sample contains about 120,000 distinct CDR3 sequences, roughly 40% of which appear only once. Whoever was chosen for sequencing had shown CD8+CD57+ cell expansion by flow cytometry. In all patients, the disease was severe acquired aplastic anemia. V gene TRBV7-2 combines with J gene TRBJ1-5; unclear D gene. The sequenced sample consisted of sorted CD4+, CD8+, or CD8+CD57+ T cells (not recorded which) from PBMCs. The TCR was taken from a human donor with aplastic anemia. The CDR3 here is CASSLRSNQPQHF. CDR3 nucleotide sequence: TGTGCCAGCAGCTTAAGGAGCAATCAGCCCCAGCATTTT.